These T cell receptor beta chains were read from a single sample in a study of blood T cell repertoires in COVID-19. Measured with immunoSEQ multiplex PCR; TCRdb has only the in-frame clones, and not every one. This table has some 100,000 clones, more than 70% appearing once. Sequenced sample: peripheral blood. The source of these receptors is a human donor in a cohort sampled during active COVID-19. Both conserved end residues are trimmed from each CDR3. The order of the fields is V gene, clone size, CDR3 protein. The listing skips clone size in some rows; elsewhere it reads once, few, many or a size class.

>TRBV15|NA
ATSREGTASYEQY
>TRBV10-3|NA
AISALNRGINYGYT
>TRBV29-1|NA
SGRRGMNEQF
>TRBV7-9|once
ASSSGVGEQF
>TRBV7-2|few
ASSLAGPGGYNEQF
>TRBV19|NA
ASTLQTMNTEAF
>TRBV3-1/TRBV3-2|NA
ASSQVPGQGTDTQY
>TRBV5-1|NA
ASSLSQGNEKLF
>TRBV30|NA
AWNPGSTDTQY
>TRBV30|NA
AWDKGHRMNTEAF
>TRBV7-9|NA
ASSRLDRGQPANTGELF